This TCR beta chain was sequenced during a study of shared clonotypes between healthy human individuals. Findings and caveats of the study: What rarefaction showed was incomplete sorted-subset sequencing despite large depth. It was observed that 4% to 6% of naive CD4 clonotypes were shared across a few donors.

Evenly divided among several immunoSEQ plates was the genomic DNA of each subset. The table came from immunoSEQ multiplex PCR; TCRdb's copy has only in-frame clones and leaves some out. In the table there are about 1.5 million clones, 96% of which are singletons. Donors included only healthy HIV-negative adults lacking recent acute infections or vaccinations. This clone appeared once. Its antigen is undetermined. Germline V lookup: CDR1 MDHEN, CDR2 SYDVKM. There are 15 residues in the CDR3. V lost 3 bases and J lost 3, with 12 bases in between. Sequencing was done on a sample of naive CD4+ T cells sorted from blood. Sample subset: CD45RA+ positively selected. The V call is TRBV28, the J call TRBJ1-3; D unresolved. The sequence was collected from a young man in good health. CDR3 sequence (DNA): TGTGCCAGCAGTTTTCTGTCTATTGATGGAAACACCATATATTTT. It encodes CASSFLSIDGNTIYF.